The rows below give T cell receptor beta chains drawn from one sample of a study of spatial heterogeneity in lung cancer. TCRdb independently ran MiXCR on the 5' RACE reads; one entry per CDR3 protein. The sample includes 35,000 to 55,000 distinct CDR3 sequences, about 6.7% of them seen just once. The sample here was PBMCs, taken at surgery. The receptors come from a female donor with early-stage non-small cell lung cancer. CDR3s include the opening cysteine and the closing phenylalanine or tryptophan. The order of the fields is J gene, clone size, V gene, D gene, CDR3 DNA, CDR3 protein. The D gene is left open where the match is weak. The size entry is marked missing in some rows and otherwise reads once, few, many or a size class.

J: TRBJ2-3
size: NA
V: TRBV12-3/TRBV12-4
D: TRBD2
DNA: TGTGCCAGCAGCAAGCGGGGGGGCACAGATACGCAGTATTTT
CDR3: CASSKRGGTDTQYF

J: TRBJ2-7
size: few
V: TRBV12-3/TRBV12-4
D: NA
DNA: TGTGCCAGCAGTTCCCCCCGGGCCCCCTACGAGCAGTACTTC
CDR3: CASSSPRAPYEQYF

J: TRBJ1-2
size: NA
V: TRBV5-1
D: TRBD1
DNA: TGCGCCAGCAGCTTGGCCGGGGTAGGGGGCGGCTACACCTTC
CDR3: CASSLAGVGGGYTF

J: TRBJ1-5
size: NA
V: TRBV6-1
D: NA
DNA: TGTGCCAGCAGTGAATTCTCGGCGGTCTGGAGCAATCAGCCCCAGCATTTT
CDR3: CASSEFSAVWSNQPQHF

J: TRBJ1-5
size: few
V: TRBV27
D: NA
DNA: TGTGCCAGCAGTCCACAGGGATTGAGGAATCAGCCCCAGCATTTT
CDR3: CASSPQGLRNQPQHF

J: TRBJ2-5
size: many
V: TRBV12-3/TRBV12-4
D: TRBD2
DNA: TGTGCCAGCACTCTTAGCGGGTACCAAGAGACCCAGTACTTC
CDR3: CASTLSGYQETQYF

J: TRBJ2-2
size: few
V: TRBV12-3/TRBV12-4
D: TRBD2
DNA: TGTGCCAGCATCCTTCAGGGAGGGCTCACCGGGGAGCTGTTTTTT
CDR3: CASILQGGLTGELFF

J: TRBJ2-5
size: NA
V: TRBV27
D: TRBD1
DNA: TGTGCCAGCAGGGATGGGACAGAAGAGACCCAGTACTTC
CDR3: CASRDGTEETQYF

J: TRBJ2-5
size: NA
V: TRBV7-9
D: TRBD1
DNA: TGTGCCAGCAGCACTCGGACAGGGGGAAGAGAGACCCAGTACTTC
CDR3: CASSTRTGGRETQYF

J: TRBJ2-3
size: many
V: TRBV30
D: NA
DNA: TGTGCCTGGAGTGTCAAGCGGCCCACAGATACGCAGTATTTT
CDR3: CAWSVKRPTDTQYF

J: TRBJ2-3
size: many
V: TRBV7-9
D: TRBD2
DNA: TGTGCCAGCAGCGCCACTAGCGGGGGGGCGACAGATACGCAGTATTTT
CDR3: CASSATSGGATDTQYF

J: TRBJ2-1
size: many
V: TRBV13
D: NA
DNA: TGTGCCAGCAATACCGGGACTCAGAATGAGCAGTTCTTC
CDR3: CASNTGTQNEQFF

J: TRBJ1-5
size: NA
V: TRBV19
D: NA
DNA: TGTGCCAGTAGTATCAGGGGTACTGGCAATCAGCCCCAGCATTTT
CDR3: CASSIRGTGNQPQHF

J: TRBJ2-1
size: many
V: TRBV4-3
D: NA
DNA: TGCGCCAGCAGCCAGTCTTTCGATAACTCCTACAATGAGCAGTTCTTC
CDR3: CASSQSFDNSYNEQFF

J: TRBJ1-3
size: many
V: TRBV12-3/TRBV12-4
D: NA
DNA: TGTGCCAGCAGTTTAAGTCGGGTTGGAAACACCATATATTTT
CDR3: CASSLSRVGNTIYF

J: TRBJ1-1
size: many
V: TRBV15
D: NA
DNA: TGTGCCACCAGCAGCGGGCGGTGGGGGGGCACTGAAGCTTTCTTT
CDR3: CATSSGRWGGTEAFF

J: TRBJ2-3
size: many
V: TRBV6-4
D: NA
DNA: TGTGCCAGCGCCGGACACGTTACAGATACGCAGTATTTT
CDR3: CASAGHVTDTQYF

J: TRBJ2-7
size: many
V: TRBV4-2
D: TRBD2
DNA: TGTGCCAGCAGCCAAGACCACCCCGGGAGCGGGGTTCCCTACGAGCAGTACTTC
CDR3: CASSQDHPGSGVPYEQYF

J: TRBJ1-5
size: few
V: TRBV11-2
D: NA
DNA: TGTGCCAGCAGCCTCGAACCGGGACCGATGAAAAATCAGCCCCAGCATTTT
CDR3: CASSLEPGPMKNQPQHF

J: TRBJ1-5
size: few
V: TRBV4-1
D: NA
DNA: TGCGCCAGCAGCCAAGATTCTAGGGGACGTAGCCAGCCCCAGCATTTT
CDR3: CASSQDSRGRSQPQHF

J: TRBJ1-1
size: NA
V: TRBV30
D: NA
DNA: TGTGCCTTGGACCGGAATGAAGCTTTCTTT
CDR3: CALDRNEAFF

J: TRBJ2-3
size: few
V: TRBV20-1
D: NA
DNA: TGCAGTGCTTCCCTCCGCGCTAGAAACACAGATACGCAGTATTTT
CDR3: CSASLRARNTDTQYF

J: TRBJ2-2
size: many
V: TRBV27
D: NA
DNA: TGTGCCAGCAGTTTAGACCTTTACACCGGGGAGCTGTTTTTT
CDR3: CASSLDLYTGELFF

J: TRBJ1-6
size: NA
V: TRBV19
D: NA
DNA: TGTGCCAGTAGTCCCCGGACGGAGACCGGGGCACCCCTCCACTTT
CDR3: CASSPRTETGAPLHF

J: TRBJ2-2
size: NA
V: TRBV7-3
D: NA
DNA: TGTGCCAGCAGCTCCGACCAACAGGGAGCGAACACCGGGGAGCTGTTTTTT
CDR3: CASSSDQQGANTGELFF

J: TRBJ2-1
size: NA
V: TRBV5-1
D: NA
DNA: TGCGCCAGCAGCTTGTCGCGGGCCCTCGGGCAGTTCTTC
CDR3: CASSLSRALGQFF

J: TRBJ1-2
size: NA
V: TRBV7-2
D: NA
DNA: TGTGCCAGCAGCTTACGTCCCGGGACGGATCACTATGGCTACACCTTC
CDR3: CASSLRPGTDHYGYTF

J: TRBJ2-1
size: few
V: TRBV5-1
D: TRBD2
DNA: TGCGCCAGCAGCTTGGTAGCGGGAGAATACAATGAGCAGTTCTTC
CDR3: CASSLVAGEYNEQFF

J: TRBJ1-5
size: many
V: TRBV6-2/TRBV6-3
D: NA
DNA: TGTGCCAGCAGACTAGTATCGCCCTCAGGGAATCAGCCCCAGCATTTT
CDR3: CASRLVSPSGNQPQHF

J: TRBJ1-2
size: many
V: TRBV12-3/TRBV12-4
D: NA
DNA: TGTGCCAGCAAACTCCTGAACTATGGCTACACCTTC
CDR3: CASKLLNYGYTF

J: TRBJ2-7
size: many
V: TRBV25-1
D: TRBD1
DNA: TGTGCCAGCAGCCAGACAGGGAAGCGGTACGAGCAGTACTTC
CDR3: CASSQTGKRYEQYF

J: TRBJ1-1
size: many
V: TRBV20-1
D: NA
DNA: TGCAGTGCCTTGCGGGAACTGAACACTGAAGCTTTCTTT
CDR3: CSALRELNTEAFF

J: TRBJ2-7
size: NA
V: TRBV6-2/TRBV6-3
D: NA
DNA: TGTGCCAGCAGTTACTCGATTACAGGGAGCGAGCAGTACTTC
CDR3: CASSYSITGSEQYF

J: TRBJ2-1
size: NA
V: TRBV20-1
D: TRBD2
DNA: TGCAGTGCTGGCCGGGACTACTACAATGAGCAGTTCTTC
CDR3: CSAGRDYYNEQFF

J: TRBJ2-1
size: many
V: TRBV5-1
D: TRBD1
DNA: TGCGCCAGCAGCTCAGGGACAGGCAACAATGAGCAGTTCTTC
CDR3: CASSSGTGNNEQFF

J: TRBJ1-4
size: few
V: TRBV28
D: TRBD1
DNA: TGTGCCAGCAGTCTGACAGGGACTGCAACTAATGAAAAACTGTTTTTT
CDR3: CASSLTGTATNEKLFF

J: TRBJ1-2
size: many
V: TRBV5-1
D: NA
DNA: TGCGCCAGCAGCTTGGTTGACAGACTTTATGGCTACACCTTC
CDR3: CASSLVDRLYGYTF

J: TRBJ2-7
size: many
V: TRBV5-1
D: NA
DNA: TGCGCCAGCAGCATCCCTAGCGGAGGGGGCGAGCAGTACTTC
CDR3: CASSIPSGGGEQYF

J: TRBJ2-3
size: many
V: TRBV7-2
D: NA
DNA: TGTGCCAGCAGCTTAGCGAAGTTAGCCCCCACAGATACGCAGTATTTT
CDR3: CASSLAKLAPTDTQYF

J: TRBJ1-5
size: few
V: TRBV6-5
D: NA
DNA: TGTGCCAGCAGTTACTCACTGAGGCAGAGCAATCAGCCCCAGCATTTT
CDR3: CASSYSLRQSNQPQHF

J: TRBJ2-6
size: NA
V: TRBV7-9
D: NA
DNA: TGTGCCTCCCGAAGGAACTCTGGGGCCAACGTCCTGACTTTC
CDR3: CASRRNSGANVLTF

J: TRBJ2-7
size: few
V: TRBV2
D: TRBD1
DNA: TGTGCCAGCAGGGGACCTGGGGGACAGGCCTACTCCTACGAGCAGTACTTC
CDR3: CASRGPGGQAYSYEQYF

J: TRBJ2-4
size: NA
V: TRBV7-2
D: TRBD1
DNA: TGTGCCAGCAGCTCGGACAGGGCAACCAAAAACATTCAGTACTTC
CDR3: CASSSDRATKNIQYF

J: TRBJ1-3
size: many
V: TRBV28
D: NA
DNA: TGTGCCAGCCACAGGAGCTCTGGAAACACCATATATTTT
CDR3: CASHRSSGNTIYF

J: TRBJ1-5
size: NA
V: TRBV28
D: NA
DNA: TGTGCCAGCAGGTTGAACAGGGAAACTCAGCCCCAGCATTTT
CDR3: CASRLNRETQPQHF

J: TRBJ2-3
size: many
V: TRBV4-1
D: NA
DNA: TGCGCCAGCAGCCAAGAATTTGGCCTTGGCACAGATACGCAGTATTTT
CDR3: CASSQEFGLGTDTQYF

J: TRBJ2-3
size: few
V: TRBV2
D: NA
DNA: TGTGCCAGCAGTGAAGGTACAGCTAGCACAGATACGCAGTATTTT
CDR3: CASSEGTASTDTQYF

J: TRBJ2-5
size: many
V: TRBV5-1
D: TRBD2
DNA: TGCGCCAGCAGCTTGGGCGGGGGAGAGACCCAGTACTTC
CDR3: CASSLGGGETQYF

J: TRBJ2-3
size: many
V: TRBV3-1
D: TRBD2
DNA: TGTGCCAGCAGCCCGACTAGCGGGAGCACAGATACGCAGTATTTT
CDR3: CASSPTSGSTDTQYF

J: TRBJ2-1
size: many
V: TRBV12-3/TRBV12-4
D: TRBD2
DNA: TGTGCCAGCGTTAGCGGGGGGTACTGGAATGAGCAGTTCTTC
CDR3: CASVSGGYWNEQFF

J: TRBJ1-1
size: many
V: TRBV4-1
D: NA
DNA: TGCGCCAGCAGCCCTACACTGGCGGGAGCTGAAGCTTTCTTT
CDR3: CASSPTLAGAEAFF

J: TRBJ2-7
size: many
V: TRBV3-2
D: NA
DNA: TGTGCCAGCAGCCCACCGGAACAGGAGAGGGTCTACGAGCAGTACTTC
CDR3: CASSPPEQERVYEQYF

J: TRBJ2-3
size: few
V: TRBV4-3
D: NA
DNA: TGCGCCAGCAGCCAAGAGGGGACTCCCTGGGATACGCAGTATTTT
CDR3: CASSQEGTPWDTQYF